The present entry profiles one TCR beta chain with its context. The germline V gene has CDR1 MNHEY and CDR2 SVGEGT. The CDR3 extends over 15 amino acids. J lost 8 bases, V lost 5 bases, and 11 bases had no gene match. A library of TCRbeta sequences, prepared with unique molecular identifiers, was generated. TCRdb reprocessed the PCR reads via MiXCR and lists one record per CDR3 protein. The sample yields roughly 500,000 distinct CDR3 sequences, 30% to 35% seen once. The sample originates from a study of T-cell reconstitution after alpha-beta-depleted transplantation in children. Sequenced here: PBMCs from the stem cell graft donor, sampled from the stem cell graft. The clonotype originates from a human donor who donated a stem cell graft to a child with aplastic anemia. The rearrangement joins TRBV6-2 or TRBV6-3 to TRBJ2-1, with 8 bases fitting TRBD2. CDR3 sequence: CASSGGLGPFYEQFF. The CDR3 DNA follows: TGTGCCAGCAGTGGGGGACTAGGCCCCTTTTATGAGCAGTTCTTC.